The 28 T cell receptor beta chains below come from one sample, sequenced in a study of cytomegalovirus exposure and HLA in healthy donors. 13 Jbeta primers and 60 Vbeta primers were used for the PCR. The data were produced by immunoSEQ multiplex PCR, yet TCRdb's version contains in-frame clones alone and is incomplete. The sample has over 150,000 clones, 70% to 90% seen once. The specimen was PBMCs. The receptors were sampled from a woman younger than 30 in good health and CMV-seronegative.

J is TRBJ1-1 and V is TRBV6-1; 9 bases are shared with TRBD1. With V trimmed by 1 base and J by 1 base, 4 bases remained unmatched. Germline V gene lookup returns CDR1 MNHNS and CDR2 SASEGT. The CDR3 length is 16 residues. The CDR3 nucleotides read TGTGCCAGCAGTGAAGGACAGGGGGGTAGGAACACTGAAGCTTTCTTT. It is translated as CASSEGQGGRNTEAFF.

This clone came up once. Here the CDR3 reads CASRRTGAGNTIYF. DNA of the CDR3: TGTGCCAGCAGGAGGACAGGGGCTGGAAACACCATATATTTT. The chain has TRBV7-2 and TRBJ1-3; 9 bases are a match to TRBD1. V gave up 6 bases and J gave up 2 bases; unmatched junction bases: 2. This CDR3 has 14 amino acids. From germline, CDR1 is SGHTA and CDR2 FQGNSA.

This chain links TRBV29-1 with TRBJ2-5, with 8 nucleotides matching TRBD2. CDR1 and CDR2 from the germline V gene are SQVTM and ANQGSEA. The CDR3 spans 17 residues. J gave up 5 bases and V 6 bases, and 20 bases lay outside the gene matches. The CDR3 loop reads CSVLYGGADVFSETQYF. As DNA, the CDR3 is TGCAGCGTATTATACGGGGGGGCCGATGTTTTTTCGGAGACCCAGTACTTC.

This clone was counted only a few times. The V call is TRBV5-1, the J call TRBJ1-1; 8 bases align to TRBD1. J gave up 7 bases and V 0 bases, and 8 bases lay outside the gene matches. The CDR3 is made up of 15 amino acids. CDR1 and CDR2 from the germline V gene are SGHRS and YFSETQ. In DNA form, the CDR3 reads TGCGCCAGCAGCTTGGAGACAGGGGAACGGGGTGAAGCTTTCTTT. It codes for CASSLETGERGEAFF.

The chain carries TRBV6-5 and TRBJ2-7; 8 nucleotides align to TRBD1. This CDR3 is 15 amino acids long. With V trimmed by 2 bases and J by 5 bases, 8 bases remained unmatched. Germline-derived CDR1 and CDR2 are MNHEY and SVGAGI. This chain's CDR3 is CASSYLRTGSHEQYF. The CDR3, as DNA: TGTGCCAGCAGTTACCTAAGGACAGGGAGCCACGAGCAGTACTTC.

This chain connects TRBV2 to TRBJ1-2, with 9 bases matching TRBD1. Germline CDR1 and CDR2: SNHLY and FYNNEI. V trimming: 6 bases; J trimming: 0 bases; junction bases outside the gene matches: 8. The CDR3 is 16 residues long. The CDR3 loop is CASRGDRDTSNYGYTF. CDR3 bases: TGTGCCAGCAGGGGGGACAGGGACACTTCTAACTATGGCTACACCTTC.

The J gene is TRBJ1-2, the V gene TRBV6-6; 8 bases map to TRBD1. The CDR3 is 14 residues long. V was clipped by 5 bases and J by 1 base; unmatched bases: 3. Germline V gene data show CDR1 as MNHNY and CDR2 as SVGAGI (reference sequence). CDR3 DNA sequence: TGTGCCAGCAGTGTACAGGGGGTTAACTATGGCTACACCTTC. Translated, it gives CASSVQGVNYGYTF.

This chain connects TRBV7-9 to TRBJ2-3; TRBD2 might be the D (5 bases). The germline CDR1 and CDR2 sequences are SEHNR and FQNEAQ (reference sequence). The ends were cut back, 5 bases at V and 0 bases at J, with 18 bases in the middle. This CDR3 comprises 17 residues. CDR3: CASSQRVAVSSTDTQYF. The CDR3 nucleotides are TGTGCCAGCAGCCAGAGGGTCGCGGTTTCTAGCACAGATACGCAGTATTTT.

This clone appeared a single time. The genes are TRBV2 and TRBJ1-1; 10 nucleotides align to TRBD1. Germline V lookup: CDR1 SNHLY, CDR2 FYNNEI. Trimming removed 8 bases from V and 0 bases from J; junction bases left unmatched: 30. The length of the CDR3 is 23 residues. Written as DNA, the CDR3 is TGTGCCAGCCGATCACATCTTAGAGGGACAGGGGTAAATATATTATCAATGAACACTGAAGCTTTCTTT. This gives the protein CASRSHLRGTGVNILSMNTEAFF.

The chain has TRBV28 and TRBJ1-5; the D is unclear. CDR1 and CDR2 (germline): MDHEN, SYDVKM. The V end lost 5 bases, the J end lost 6 bases, and 20 bases lay between the germline ends. The CDR3 has 16 amino acids. DNA for the CDR3: TGTGCCAGCAGTGGCATAGCGGTGGGTACTAGTCAGCCCCAGCATTTT. Its protein is CASSGIAVGTSQPQHF.

This chain uses TRBV5-1 with TRBJ1-2, with 7 positions matching TRBD1. Unmatched junction bases numbered 2, after V lost 2 bases and J lost 4 bases. Germline V gene lookup returns CDR1 SGHRS and CDR2 YFSETQ. The CDR3 totals 13 residues. CDR3 loop: CASSLTGVYGYTF. CDR3 sequence (DNA): TGCGCCAGCAGCTTAACAGGGGTCTATGGCTACACCTTC. Filled out from reference TRBV5-1 and TRBJ1-2, the complete variable domain reads KAGVTQTPRYLIKTRGQQVTLSCSPISGHRSVSWYQQTPGQGLQFLFEYFSETQRNKGNFPGRFSGRQFSNSRSEMNVSTLELGDSALYLCASSLTGVYGYTFGSGTRLTVV.

The V and J genes are TRBV4-1 and TRBJ1-4, with 10 bases aligning to TRBD1. There are 16 residues in the CDR3. CDR1 is MGHRA and CDR2 is YSYEKL in the germline V gene. J lost 8 bases, V lost 4 bases, and 10 bases had no gene match. CDR3 sequence (DNA): TGCGCCAGCAGCCTGACGACCGGGACAGGGGACGAAAAACTGTTTTTT. Translated, it gives CASSLTTGTGDEKLFF.

This clone was seen a handful of times. This chain connects TRBV5-4 to TRBJ1-2; 8 bases line up with TRBD1. The germline V gene has CDR1 SGHNT and CDR2 YYREEE (reference sequence). The CDR3 is 16 amino acids. V lost 0 bases, J lost 7 bases, and 11 bases stayed unmatched. CDR3 in amino acids: CASSLGGTGSFSGYTF. The CDR3 nucleotides are TGTGCCAGCAGCTTGGGAGGGACAGGCTCCTTTAGTGGCTACACCTTC. Supplemented by reference TRBV5-4 and TRBJ1-2, the full variable domain reads ETGVTQSPTHLIKTRGQQVTLRCSSQSGHNTVSWYQQALGQGPQFIFQYYREEENGRGNFPPRFSGLQFPNYSSELNVNALELDDSALYLCASSLGGTGSFSGYTFGSGTRLTVV.

This chain joins TRBV15 and TRBJ2-2, with a weak D call TRBD1 (6 bases). The CDR3 runs 16 residues. Trimming removed 0 bases from V and 7 bases from J, with 15 bases in between. From germline, CDR1 is LNHNV and CDR2 YYDKDF (reference sequence). The CDR3 nucleotides read TGTGCCACCAGCAGAGACGGGTCAGGGGCGGTCGGGGAGCTGTTTTTT. This codes for CATSRDGSGAVGELFF.

In this sample, this clone is medium-sized. The chain employs TRBV10-2 and TRBJ1-1, with 8 bases lining up with TRBD1. The V and J ends lost 5 bases and 5 bases, in that order; junction bases with no gene match: 4. This CDR3 is 13 amino acids long. Germline CDR1 and CDR2: WSHSY and SAAADI. The CDR3 sequence: CASSPQGGTEAFF. CDR3 bases: TGCGCCAGCAGTCCACAGGGGGGGACTGAAGCTTTCTTT.

The rearrangement links TRBV6-1 to TRBJ1-1; D ambiguous. V lost 7 bases and J 4 bases, leaving 13 bases between the germline ends. Germline V gene sequence: CDR1 MNHNS, CDR2 SASEGT. The CDR3 has 13 amino acids. Written as DNA, the CDR3 is TGTGCCAGCACCCCCCAGGTCCGCACTGAAGCTTTCTTT. Its translation: CASTPQVRTEAFF.

The J gene is TRBJ2-4, the V gene TRBV28, with D tentatively TRBD2 (5 bases). Germline CDR1 and CDR2: MDHEN and SYDVKM. The CDR3 extends over 19 amino acids. V lost 7 bases to trimming and J lost 0 bases, with 25 bases between them. CDR3: CASMKKKLDNLIAKNIQYF. The CDR3 DNA reads TGTGCCAGCATGAAGAAAAAACTAGACAACTTAATAGCCAAAAACATTCAGTACTTC.

V gene TRBV6-4 combines with J gene TRBJ2-3; 7 bases are shared with TRBD2. The trim removed 3 bases at V and 2 bases at J, leaving 2 bases unmatched. The germline CDR1 and CDR2 sequences are MRHNA and SNTAGT. This CDR3 is built from 14 residues. CDR3 DNA: TGTGCCAGCAGTGAGGGGGGGGACACAGATACGCAGTATTTT. This gives the protein CASSEGGDTDTQYF.

The chain couples TRBV15 to TRBJ2-5; 8 nucleotides line up with TRBD1. From germline, CDR1 is LNHNV and CDR2 YYDKDF (reference sequence). The CDR3 loop spans 15 amino acids. The V segment lost 1 base and the J segment 2 bases; nucleotides outside the gene matches: 3. CDR3 protein: CATSRAGQGQETQYF. The CDR3 region has the DNA TGTGCCACCAGCAGAGCCGGACAGGGACAAGAGACCCAGTACTTC.

The chain joins TRBV10-3 to TRBJ1-3; D perhaps matches TRBD1 (6 bases). The CDR3 spans 16 residues. Trimming shortened V by 5 bases and J by 2 bases, and 16 bases separated the two germline ends. Germline V CDR1 and CDR2: ENHRY, SYGVKD. The CDR3 nucleotides read TGTGCCATCAGTTCCGGGATACAGGGAACTGGAAACACCATATATTTT. Translation gives CAISSGIQGTGNTIYF.

This clone was observed a few times. This chain uses TRBV28 with TRBJ2-6; no clear D. The CDR3 covers 14 residues. From germline, CDR1 is MDHEN and CDR2 SYDVKM. Trimming left V 6 bases short and J 0 bases short, with 6 bases between. This CDR3 reads CASRYTSGANVLTF. Written as DNA, the CDR3 is TGTGCCAGCAGATACACCTCTGGGGCCAACGTCCTGACTTTC.

The V call is TRBV4-2, the J call TRBJ2-3; 10 positions match TRBD1. CDR1 and CDR2 (germline): LGHNA, YNFKEQ. CDR3 length equals 16 residues. The V segment lost 1 base and the J segment 4 bases; nucleotides outside the gene matches: 5. CDR3 region: CASSQARDRGPDTQYF. The DNA for the CDR3 is TGTGCCAGCAGCCAAGCCCGGGACAGGGGCCCAGATACGCAGTATTTT.

The chain carries TRBV6-6 and TRBJ2-5; D perhaps matches TRBD1 (6 bases). Germline CDR1 MNHNY, CDR2 SVGAGI (reference sequence). This CDR3 contains 13 residues. V was shortened by 4 bases and J by 2 bases, with 8 bases between the two germline ends. This CDR3 reads CASSSRGQETQYF. The DNA of the CDR3 is TGTGCCAGCAGTTCCAGGGGACAAGAGACCCAGTACTTC.

The chain joins TRBV11-1 to TRBJ2-3; D perhaps matches TRBD2 (6 bases). The CDR3 has 15 residues. Germline lookup yields CDR1 SGHAT and CDR2 FQDESV (reference sequence). V was trimmed by 2 bases and J by 0 bases, leaving 9 bases between them. The CDR3 nucleotides read TGTGCCAGCAGCTTACTTCGGGAGAGCACAGATACGCAGTATTTT. This sequence encodes CASSLLRESTDTQYF.

The V gene is TRBV7-8, the J gene TRBJ2-7; no definite D call. The CDR3 spans 12 residues. Germline CDR1 SGHVS, CDR2 FQNEAQ. The germline V and J ends were trimmed by 1 base and 2 bases, with 3 bases remaining between them. CDR3 in DNA: TGTGCCAGCAGCTTAGTTACCTACGAGCAGTACTTC. This codes for CASSLVTYEQYF.

The chain joins TRBV18 to TRBJ1-5; D is undetermined. The CDR3 loop spans 15 amino acids. The germline gives CDR1 KGHSH, CDR2 LQKENI. The germline V and J ends were trimmed by 3 bases and 4 bases, with 13 bases remaining between them. CDR3 loop: CASSPPGEGNQPQHF. CDR3 DNA sequence: TGTGCCAGCTCACCCCCCGGGGAAGGTAATCAGCCCCAGCATTTT.

A word on this clone: At one end, the junction sequence differs from germline, possibly due to a read error. The genes are TRBV7-9 and TRBJ1-5, with 9 positions matching TRBD1. Germline loops: CDR1 SEHNR, CDR2 FQNEAQ (reference sequence). This CDR3 is 14 amino acids long. CDR3 bases: TGTTCCAGCAGCTTCGGACAGGGGAATCAGCCCCAGCATTTT. This encodes CSSSFGQGNQPQHF.

The sample holds a few counts of this clone. The genes are TRBV7-9 and TRBJ1-4; 9 positions agree with TRBD1. The V gene end was trimmed by 5 bases and the J gene end by 3 bases; junction bases not matched to a gene: 4. In germline, CDR1 is SEHNR, CDR2 FQNEAQ (reference sequence). CDR3 length: 15 residues. The DNA for the CDR3 is TGTGCCAGCAGCAAAGGACAGGGGCCTAATGAAAAACTGTTTTTT. Translated: CASSKGQGPNEKLFF. The complete variable domain, with remaining parts taken from reference TRBV7-9 and TRBJ1-4, reads DTGVSQNPRHKITKRGQNVTFRCDPISEHNRLYWYRQTLGQGPEFLTYFQNEAQLEKSRLLSDRFSAERPKGSFSTLEIQRTEQGDSAMYLCASSKGQGPNEKLFFGSGTQLSVL.